The rows below give T cell receptor beta chains drawn from one sample of a study of T cell repertoires in cytomegalovirus infection. A single record per CDR3 protein comes from TCRdb applying MiXCR to the reads. The sample holds approximately 240,000 distinct CDR3 sequences, roughly an eighth seen once. Sequencing was carried out using PBMCs. The receptors stem from a human donor in good health (CMV status not recorded). Some clones in this sample may be carry-over from other donors' samples. The conserved cysteine and the conserved F or W are not part of the CDR3 here.

v_call: TRBV6-2/TRBV6-3; cdr3_length: 12; cdr3_aa: ASSYQRASGTQY
v_call: TRBV19; cdr3_length: 8; cdr3_aa: ASNERPQH
v_call: TRBV7-9; cdr3_length: 14; cdr3_aa: ASTKGLAGGQETQY
v_call: TRBV6-4; cdr3_length: 12; cdr3_aa: ASSDSPSTGELF
v_call: TRBV29-1; cdr3_length: 11; cdr3_aa: SVEEIRGETQY
v_call: TRBV5-4; cdr3_length: 12; cdr3_aa: ASTNRVNNNEQF
v_call: TRBV28; cdr3_length: 13; cdr3_aa: ASSSSGPPSYEQY
v_call: TRBV7-2; cdr3_length: 11; cdr3_aa: ASSLDIGNTIY
v_call: TRBV12-3/TRBV12-4; cdr3_length: 13; cdr3_aa: ASRGRQGGGLEAF
v_call: TRBV7-2; cdr3_length: 13; cdr3_aa: ASSLGTGGGDTQY
v_call: TRBV7-9; cdr3_length: 11; cdr3_aa: ASSLYGDTEAF
v_call: TRBV3-1; cdr3_length: 12; cdr3_aa: ASSPRRRGEELF
v_call: TRBV7-2; cdr3_length: 13; cdr3_aa: ASSLWGRGRSEAF
v_call: TRBV29-1; cdr3_length: 14; cdr3_aa: SVAYFTGTGVEKLF
v_call: TRBV6-2/TRBV6-3; cdr3_length: 13; cdr3_aa: ASRHSGGFYNEQF
v_call: TRBV7-2; cdr3_length: 11; cdr3_aa: ASSLGRREKLF
v_call: TRBV28; cdr3_length: 10; cdr3_aa: ASRKGGETQY
v_call: TRBV7-3; cdr3_length: 12; cdr3_aa: ASSSSSDREEQF
v_call: TRBV5-1; cdr3_length: 15; cdr3_aa: ASSLVGARGGGETQY
v_call: TRBV20-1; cdr3_length: 11; cdr3_aa: SARDYRTDTQY
v_call: TRBV2; cdr3_length: 11; cdr3_aa: ASSAQEDYGYT
v_call: TRBV20-1; cdr3_length: 10; cdr3_aa: SVDRAGSPLH
v_call: TRBV5-1; cdr3_length: 12; cdr3_aa: ASSTSGRSGTQY
v_call: TRBV7-2; cdr3_length: 12; cdr3_aa: ASSSTGIPNEQY
v_call: TRBV7-8; cdr3_length: 13; cdr3_aa: ASAAKRDRTDTQY
v_call: TRBV7-2; cdr3_length: 11; cdr3_aa: ASSPPRGDEQY
v_call: TRBV7-9; cdr3_length: 14; cdr3_aa: ASSLATSGRQETQY
v_call: TRBV4-2; cdr3_length: 15; cdr3_aa: ASSPLALGDGKNIQY
v_call: TRBV6-2/TRBV6-3; cdr3_length: 13; cdr3_aa: ASSQGGGTNNEQF
v_call: TRBV12-3/TRBV12-4; cdr3_length: 12; cdr3_aa: ASRMGTSSYEQY
v_call: TRBV14; cdr3_length: 13; cdr3_aa: ASSRQESSGNTIY
v_call: TRBV7-2; cdr3_length: 12; cdr3_aa: ASSLRGKVDGYT
v_call: TRBV24-1; cdr3_length: 11; cdr3_aa: ATSTDRNNEQF
v_call: TRBV6-1; cdr3_length: 13; cdr3_aa: ASSFRGSYNSPLH
v_call: TRBV11-3; cdr3_length: 13; cdr3_aa: ASSPYRAMNTEAF
v_call: TRBV2; cdr3_length: 12; cdr3_aa: ASRDSSQGYEQF
v_call: TRBV19; cdr3_length: 12; cdr3_aa: ASSTGGPQETQY
v_call: TRBV7-2; cdr3_length: 13; cdr3_aa: ASSLEYKSGEKLF
v_call: TRBV6-5; cdr3_length: 12; cdr3_aa: ASRPGQGSYEQY
v_call: TRBV7-2; cdr3_length: 10; cdr3_aa: ASSFPSGSQY
v_call: TRBV6-2/TRBV6-3; cdr3_length: 14; cdr3_aa: ASSPPPDFAHNEQF
v_call: TRBV7-2; cdr3_length: 11; cdr3_aa: ASSFTSGYEQY